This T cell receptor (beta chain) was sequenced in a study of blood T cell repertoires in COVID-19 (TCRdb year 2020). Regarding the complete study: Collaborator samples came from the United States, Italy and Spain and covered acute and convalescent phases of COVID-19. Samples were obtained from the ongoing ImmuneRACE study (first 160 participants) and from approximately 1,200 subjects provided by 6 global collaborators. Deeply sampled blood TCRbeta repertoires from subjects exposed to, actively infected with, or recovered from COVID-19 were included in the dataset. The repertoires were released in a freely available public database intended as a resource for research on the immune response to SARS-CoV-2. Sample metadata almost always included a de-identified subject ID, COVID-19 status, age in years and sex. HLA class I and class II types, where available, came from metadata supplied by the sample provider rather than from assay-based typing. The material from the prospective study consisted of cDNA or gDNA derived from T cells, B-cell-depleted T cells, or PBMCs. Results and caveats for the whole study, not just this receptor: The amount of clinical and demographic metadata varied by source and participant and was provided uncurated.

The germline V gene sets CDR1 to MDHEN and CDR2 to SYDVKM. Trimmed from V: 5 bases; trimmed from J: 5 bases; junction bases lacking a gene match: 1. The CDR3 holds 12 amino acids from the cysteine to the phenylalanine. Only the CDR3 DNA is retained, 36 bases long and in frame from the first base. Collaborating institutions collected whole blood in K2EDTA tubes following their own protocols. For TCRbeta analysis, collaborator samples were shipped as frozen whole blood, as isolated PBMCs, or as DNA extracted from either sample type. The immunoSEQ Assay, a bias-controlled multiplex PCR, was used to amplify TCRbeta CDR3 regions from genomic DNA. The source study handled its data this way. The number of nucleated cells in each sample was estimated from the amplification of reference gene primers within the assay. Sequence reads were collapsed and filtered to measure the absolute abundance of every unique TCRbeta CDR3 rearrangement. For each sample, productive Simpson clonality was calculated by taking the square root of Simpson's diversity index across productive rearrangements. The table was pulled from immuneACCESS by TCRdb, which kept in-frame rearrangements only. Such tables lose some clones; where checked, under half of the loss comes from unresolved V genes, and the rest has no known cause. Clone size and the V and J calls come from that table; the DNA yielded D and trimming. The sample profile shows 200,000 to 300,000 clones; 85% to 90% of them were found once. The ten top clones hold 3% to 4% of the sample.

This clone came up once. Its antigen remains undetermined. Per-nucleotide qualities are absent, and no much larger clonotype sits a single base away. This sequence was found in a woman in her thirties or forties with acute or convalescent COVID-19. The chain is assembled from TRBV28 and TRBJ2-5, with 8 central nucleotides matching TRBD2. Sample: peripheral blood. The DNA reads TGTGCCAGCAGTCGCGGGAGGGAGACCCAGTACTTC. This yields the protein CASSRGRETQYF. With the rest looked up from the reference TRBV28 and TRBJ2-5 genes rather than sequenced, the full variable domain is DVKVTQSSRYLVKRTGEKVFLECVQDMDHENMFWYRQDPGLGLRLIYFSYDVKMKEKGDIPEGYSVSREKKERFSLILESASTNQTSMYLCASSRGRETQYFGPGTRLLVL.